This T cell receptor (beta chain) appears in the sequencing data of a study of blood T cell repertoires in COVID-19. Turning to the study itself: COVID-19 samples, acute and convalescent, were from the United States, Italy and Spain. T cells, B-cell-depleted T cells, or PBMCs provided the cDNA or gDNA that served as material.

The assay was immunoSEQ multiplex PCR, and TCRdb's table has in-frame clones only and misses some. The sample includes almost 200,000 clones, about nine tenths seen only once; the top ten take 0.78%. The sequenced material came from peripheral blood. This TCR came from a woman between 70 and 85 years old with acute or convalescent COVID-19.

Here the CDR3 DNA reads TGTGCCAGCAGCACGACAGGGTTAGGGCAGCCCCAGCATTTT. The encoded protein is CASSTTGLGQPQHF. The J gene is TRBJ1-5, the V gene TRBV5-6, with TRBD1 matching over 7 bases. V lost 4 bases, J lost 7 bases, and 8 bases stayed unmatched. The CDR3 has 14 residues. Germline CDR1 reads SGHDT; CDR2 reads YYEEEE.